The T cell receptor (beta chain) described here comes from a study of blood T cell repertoires in COVID-19 (dated by TCRdb to the early 2020s). As for the study more broadly: Collaborator samples came from the United States, Italy and Spain and covered acute and convalescent phases of COVID-19. The material from the prospective study consisted of cDNA or gDNA derived from T cells, B-cell-depleted T cells, or PBMCs. The dataset comprised deeply sampled blood TCRbeta repertoires from subjects exposed to, actively infected with, or recovered from COVID-19. The repertoires were released in a freely available public database meant as a resource for research on the immune response to SARS-CoV-2. The samples were drawn from two sources: the first 160 participants of the ongoing ImmuneRACE study, and over 950 subjects contributed by 6 global collaborators. Sample metadata almost always included a de-identified subject ID, COVID-19 status, age in years and sex. Where available, HLA class I and class II types were obtained from metadata supplied by the sample provider rather than from assay-based typing.

The immunoSEQ Assay, a bias-controlled multiplex PCR, was used to amplify TCRbeta CDR3 regions from genomic DNA. As for how the authors treated the data: Nucleated cell counts per sample were estimated from amplification of reference gene primers within the assay. Sequence reads were collapsed and filtered to measure the absolute abundance of every unique TCRbeta CDR3 rearrangement. Productive Simpson clonality was computed per sample as the square root of Simpson's diversity index over productive rearrangements. TCRdb obtained this table from immuneACCESS and retained in-frame rearrangements with V and J assigned. These tables miss some clones; where compared with another copy, unresolved V genes account for less than half of the shortfall, and the remainder is unexplained. Clone size and V and J calls were adopted from that table, with D and trimming inferred from the DNA. Counted in this sample were a few hundred thousand clones; approximately 90% of them appeared once. Jointly, the top ten make up roughly 0.86% of the sample.

The CDR3 holds 11 amino acids from the cysteine to the phenylalanine. Of the read, only the CDR3 DNA is kept; its 33 bases are in frame from base 1. CDR1 and CDR2, looked up from the germline V gene, are MNHEY and SVGAGI. V and J lose 7 bases and 7 bases, and a span of 8 bases separates them. A word on this clone: Its antigen is not yet known. The record has no base qualities; no much larger clone is one base away.

Participants in the prospective study were aged roughly 18 to 100 years, lived in 24 United States geographic areas, and enrolled through a virtual design. In the prospective study, participants were assigned to cohorts based on the clinical history participants reported in a screening survey and a study questionnaire. Exposed participants had been in contact with someone with a PCR-confirmed or clinician-diagnosed COVID-19 case within 2 weeks of study entry. Mobile phlebotomists in the prospective study collected whole blood, serum and a nasopharyngeal or oropharyngeal swab from every participant. Prospective study participants could optionally give additional blood draws and questionnaires over a roughly 2-month period. Before DNA extraction, prospective study blood samples were shipped either frozen or at room temperature. Results the study describes overall, beyond this receptor: How much clinical and demographic metadata was included differed by source and by participant, and the metadata was provided uncurated.

The rearrangement combines TRBV6-5 with TRBJ2-1; TRBD1 is a possible D gene, resting on 6 matching bases. Specimen: PBMCs or T cells enriched from blood (not recorded which). The sequence derives from a woman aged 40 to 50 who had been exposed to COVID-19. CDR3 region: CASTQGNEQFF. The DNA sequence is as follows: TGTGCCAGCACACAGGGAAATGAGCAGTTCTTC.